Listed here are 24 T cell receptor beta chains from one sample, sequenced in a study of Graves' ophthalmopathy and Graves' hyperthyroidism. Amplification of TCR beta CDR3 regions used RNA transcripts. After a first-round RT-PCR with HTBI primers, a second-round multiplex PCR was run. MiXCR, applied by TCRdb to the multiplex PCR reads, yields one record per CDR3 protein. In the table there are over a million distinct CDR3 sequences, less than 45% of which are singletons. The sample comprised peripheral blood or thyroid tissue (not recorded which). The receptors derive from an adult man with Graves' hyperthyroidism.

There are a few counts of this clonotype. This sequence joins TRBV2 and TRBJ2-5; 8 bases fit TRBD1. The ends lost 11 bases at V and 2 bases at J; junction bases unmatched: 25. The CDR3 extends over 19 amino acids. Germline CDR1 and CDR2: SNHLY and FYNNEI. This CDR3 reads CAAAGGFRATLMGQETQYF. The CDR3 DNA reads TGTGCCGCGGCAGGGGGCTTTAGGGCGACGCTTATGGGTCAAGAGACCCAGTACTTC.

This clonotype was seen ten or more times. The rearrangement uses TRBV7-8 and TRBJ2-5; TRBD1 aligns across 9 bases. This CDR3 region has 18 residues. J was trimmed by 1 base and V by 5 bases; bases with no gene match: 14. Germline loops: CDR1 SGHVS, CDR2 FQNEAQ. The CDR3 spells CASSPRWTGDIFQETQYF. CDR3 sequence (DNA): TGTGCCAGCAGCCCCAGATGGACAGGGGATATATTCCAAGAGACCCAGTACTTC. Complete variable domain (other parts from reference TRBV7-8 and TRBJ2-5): GAGVSQSPRYKVAKRGQDVALRCDPISGHVSLFWYQQALGQGPEFLTYFQNEAQLDKSGLPSDRFFAERPEGSVSTLKIQRTQQEDSAVYLCASSPRWTGDIFQETQYFGPGTRLLVL.

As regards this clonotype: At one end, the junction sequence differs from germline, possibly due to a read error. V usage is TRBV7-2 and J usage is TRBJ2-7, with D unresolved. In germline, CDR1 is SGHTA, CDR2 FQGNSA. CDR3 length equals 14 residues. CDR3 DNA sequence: TGTGCCAGCAGCCCCCGCAGGAGCTCCTACAAGCAGTACTTC. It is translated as CASSPRRSSYKQYF.

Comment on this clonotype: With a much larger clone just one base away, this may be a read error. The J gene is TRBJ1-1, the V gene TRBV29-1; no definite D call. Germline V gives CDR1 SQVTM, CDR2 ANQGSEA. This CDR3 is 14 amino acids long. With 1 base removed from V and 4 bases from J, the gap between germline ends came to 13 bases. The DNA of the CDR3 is TGCAGCGTTGAAGGGGGAGAGGTGGGCACTGAAGCTTTCTTT. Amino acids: CSVEGGEVGTEAFF.

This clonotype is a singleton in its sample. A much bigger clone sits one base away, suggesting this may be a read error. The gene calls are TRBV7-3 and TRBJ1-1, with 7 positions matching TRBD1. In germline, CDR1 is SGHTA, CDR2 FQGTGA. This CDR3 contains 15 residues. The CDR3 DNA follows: TGTACCAGCAGCTTTACAGGGGTCCTGAACACTGAAGCTTTCTTT. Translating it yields CTSSFTGVLNTEAFF.

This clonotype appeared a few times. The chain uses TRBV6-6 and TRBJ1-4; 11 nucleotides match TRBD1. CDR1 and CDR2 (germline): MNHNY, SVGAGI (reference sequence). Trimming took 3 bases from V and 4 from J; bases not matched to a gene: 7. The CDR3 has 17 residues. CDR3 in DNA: TGTGCCAGCAGTTATCGTTTGGGACAGGGGGTTAATGAAAAACTGTTTTTT. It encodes CASSYRLGQGVNEKLFF.

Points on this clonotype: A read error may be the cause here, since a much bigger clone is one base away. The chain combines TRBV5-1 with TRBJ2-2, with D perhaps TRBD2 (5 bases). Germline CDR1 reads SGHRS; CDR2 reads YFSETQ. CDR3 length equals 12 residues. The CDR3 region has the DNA TGTGCCAGCAATCGGGGTACCGGGGAGCTGGTTTTT. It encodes CASNRGTGELVF.

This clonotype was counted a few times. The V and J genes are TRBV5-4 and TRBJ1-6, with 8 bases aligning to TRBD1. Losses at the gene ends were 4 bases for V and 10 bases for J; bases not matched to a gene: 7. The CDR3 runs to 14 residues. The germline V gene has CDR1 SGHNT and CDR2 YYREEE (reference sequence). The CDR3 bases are TGTGCCAGCAGCCTACAGGGGGTTGAGTCACCCCTCCACTTT. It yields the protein CASSLQGVESPLHF.

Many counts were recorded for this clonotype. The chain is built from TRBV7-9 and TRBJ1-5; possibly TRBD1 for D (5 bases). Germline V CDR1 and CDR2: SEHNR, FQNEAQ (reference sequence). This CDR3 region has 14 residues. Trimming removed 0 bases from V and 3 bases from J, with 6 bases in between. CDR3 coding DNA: TGTGCCAGCAGCTTAGCAGGGGACAATCAGCCCCAGCATTTT. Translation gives CASSLAGDNQPQHF.

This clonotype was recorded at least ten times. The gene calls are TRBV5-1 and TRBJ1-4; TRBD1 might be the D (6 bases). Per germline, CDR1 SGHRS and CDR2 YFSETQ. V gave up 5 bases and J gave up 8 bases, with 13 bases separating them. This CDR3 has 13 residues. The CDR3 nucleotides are TGCGCCAGCAGTTCTACAGGGACCGAAAAACTGTTTTTT. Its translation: CASSSTGTEKLFF.

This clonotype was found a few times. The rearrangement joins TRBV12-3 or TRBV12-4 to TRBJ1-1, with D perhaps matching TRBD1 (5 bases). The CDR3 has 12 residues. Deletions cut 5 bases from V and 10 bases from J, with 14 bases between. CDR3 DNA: TGTGCCAGCAGTGGTCCGGGACTAGGAGCTTTCTTT. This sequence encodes CASSGPGLGAFF.

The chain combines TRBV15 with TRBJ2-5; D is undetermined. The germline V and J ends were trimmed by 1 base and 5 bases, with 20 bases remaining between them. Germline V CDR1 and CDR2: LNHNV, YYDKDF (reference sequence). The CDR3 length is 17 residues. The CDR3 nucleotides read TGTGCCACCAGCAGAGTCGGGCAGGCAATCGCCGGGGAGACCCAGTACTTC. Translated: CATSRVGQAIAGETQYF. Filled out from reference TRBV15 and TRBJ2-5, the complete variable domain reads DAMVIQNPRYQVTQFGKPVTLSCSQTLNHNVMYWYQQKSSQAPKLLFHYYDKDFNNEADTPDNFQSRRPNTSFCFLDIRSPGLGDTAMYLCATSRVGQAIAGETQYFGPGTRLLVL.

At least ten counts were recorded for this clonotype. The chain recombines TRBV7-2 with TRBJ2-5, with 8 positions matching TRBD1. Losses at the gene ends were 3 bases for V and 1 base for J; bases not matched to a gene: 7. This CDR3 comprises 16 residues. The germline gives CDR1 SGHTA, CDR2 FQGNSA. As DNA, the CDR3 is TGTGCCAGCAGCTTTAGGACAGGGAAGGTCCAAGAGACCCAGTACTTC. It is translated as CASSFRTGKVQETQYF. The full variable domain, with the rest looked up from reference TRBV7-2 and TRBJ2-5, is GAGVSQSPSNKVTEKGKDVELRCDPISGHTALYWYRQSLGQGLEFLIYFQGNSAPDKSGLPSDRFSAERTGGSVSTLTIQRTQQEDSAVYLCASSFRTGKVQETQYFGPGTRLLVL.

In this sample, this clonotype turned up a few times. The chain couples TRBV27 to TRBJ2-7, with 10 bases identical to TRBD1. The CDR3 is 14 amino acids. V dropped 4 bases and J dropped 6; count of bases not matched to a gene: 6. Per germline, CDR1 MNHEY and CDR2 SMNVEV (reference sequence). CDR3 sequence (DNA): TGTGCCAGCAGTTCTCGCCGGGACAGGGGCGAGCAGTACTTC. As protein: CASSSRRDRGEQYF.

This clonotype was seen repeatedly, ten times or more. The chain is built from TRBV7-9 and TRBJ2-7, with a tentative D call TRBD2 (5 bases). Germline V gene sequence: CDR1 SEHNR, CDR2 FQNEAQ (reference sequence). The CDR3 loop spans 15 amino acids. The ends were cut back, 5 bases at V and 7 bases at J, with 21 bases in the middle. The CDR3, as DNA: TGTGCCAGCAGCCTCCGAAGGGAGTCCCTTTGGGAGCAGTACTTC. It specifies CASSLRRESLWEQYF.

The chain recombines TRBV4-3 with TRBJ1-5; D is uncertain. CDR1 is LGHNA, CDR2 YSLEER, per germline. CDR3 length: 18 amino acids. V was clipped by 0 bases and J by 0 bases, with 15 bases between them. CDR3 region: CASSQDIGPSGSNQPQHF. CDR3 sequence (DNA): TGCGCCAGCAGCCAAGATATTGGGCCATCCGGTAGCAATCAGCCCCAGCATTTT.

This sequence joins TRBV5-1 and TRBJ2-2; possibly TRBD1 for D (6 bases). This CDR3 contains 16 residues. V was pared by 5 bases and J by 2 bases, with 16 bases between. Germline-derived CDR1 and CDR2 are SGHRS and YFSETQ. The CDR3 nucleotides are TGCGCCAGCAGAACGGACAGTCTCTCAAACACCGGGGAGCTGTTTTTT. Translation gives CASRTDSLSNTGELFF.

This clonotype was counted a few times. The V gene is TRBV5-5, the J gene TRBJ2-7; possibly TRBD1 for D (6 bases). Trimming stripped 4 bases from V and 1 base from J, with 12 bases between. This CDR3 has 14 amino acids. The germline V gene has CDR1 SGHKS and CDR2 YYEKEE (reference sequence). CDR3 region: CASSIRTESYEQYF. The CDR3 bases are TGTGCCAGCAGCATTCGGACAGAGTCCTACGAGCAGTACTTC.

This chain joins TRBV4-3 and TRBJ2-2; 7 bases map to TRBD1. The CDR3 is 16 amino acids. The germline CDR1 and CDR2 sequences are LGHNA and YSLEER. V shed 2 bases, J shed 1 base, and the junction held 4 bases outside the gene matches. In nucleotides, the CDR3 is TGCGCCAGCAGCCAAAGAGGGGGCGGGAACACCGGGGAGCTGTTTTTT. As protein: CASSQRGGGNTGELFF.

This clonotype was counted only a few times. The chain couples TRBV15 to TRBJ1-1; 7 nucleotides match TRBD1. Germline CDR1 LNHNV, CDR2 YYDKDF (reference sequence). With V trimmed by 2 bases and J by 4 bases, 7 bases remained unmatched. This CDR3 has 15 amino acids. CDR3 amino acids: CATSRSAAGGTEAFF. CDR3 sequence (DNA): TGTGCCACCAGCAGATCTGCGGCAGGGGGCACTGAAGCTTTCTTT.

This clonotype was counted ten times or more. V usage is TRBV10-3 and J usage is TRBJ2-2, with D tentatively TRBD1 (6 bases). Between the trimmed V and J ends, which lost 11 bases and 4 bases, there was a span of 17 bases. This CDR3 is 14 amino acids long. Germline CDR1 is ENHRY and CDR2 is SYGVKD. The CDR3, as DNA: TGTGCCGGAAAATCCGGGACAAGCACCGGGGAGCTGTTTTTT. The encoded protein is CAGKSGTSTGELFF.

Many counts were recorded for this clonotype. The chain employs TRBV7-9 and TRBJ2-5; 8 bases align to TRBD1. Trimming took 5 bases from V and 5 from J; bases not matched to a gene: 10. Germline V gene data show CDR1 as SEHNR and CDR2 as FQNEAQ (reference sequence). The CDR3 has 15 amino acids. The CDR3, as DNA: TGTGCCAGCAGCCGCACTGGACAGGGCAGGGAGACCCAGTACTTC. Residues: CASSRTGQGRETQYF. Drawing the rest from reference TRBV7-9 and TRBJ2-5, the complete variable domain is DTGVSQNPRHKITKRGQNVTFRCDPISEHNRLYWYRQTLGQGPEFLTYFQNEAQLEKSRLLSDRFSAERPKGSFSTLEIQRTEQGDSAMYLCASSRTGQGRETQYFGPGTRLLVL.

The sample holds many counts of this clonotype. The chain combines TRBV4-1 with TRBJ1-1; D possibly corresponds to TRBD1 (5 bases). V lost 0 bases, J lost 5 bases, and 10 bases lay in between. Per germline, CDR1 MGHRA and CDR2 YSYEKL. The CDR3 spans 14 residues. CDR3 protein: CASSQDEGQTEAFF. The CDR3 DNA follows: TGCGCCAGCAGCCAAGATGAGGGGCAGACTGAAGCTTTCTTT.

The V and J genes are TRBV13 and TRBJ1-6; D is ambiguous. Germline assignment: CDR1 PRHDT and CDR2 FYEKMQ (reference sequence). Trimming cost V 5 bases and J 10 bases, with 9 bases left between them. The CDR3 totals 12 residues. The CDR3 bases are TGTGCCAGCAGCCGCGACGGGTCACCCCTCCACTTT. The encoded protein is CASSRDGSPLHF.